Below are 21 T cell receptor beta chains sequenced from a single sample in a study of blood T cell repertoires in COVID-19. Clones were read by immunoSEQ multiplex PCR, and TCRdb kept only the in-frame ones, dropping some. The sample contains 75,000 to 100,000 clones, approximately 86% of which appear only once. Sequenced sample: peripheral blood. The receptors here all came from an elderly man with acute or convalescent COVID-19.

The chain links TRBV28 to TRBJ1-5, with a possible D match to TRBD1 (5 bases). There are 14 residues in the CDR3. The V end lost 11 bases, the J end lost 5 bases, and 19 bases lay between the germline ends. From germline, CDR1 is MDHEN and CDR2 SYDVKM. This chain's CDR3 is CAGRQGTRDQPQHF. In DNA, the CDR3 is TGTGCCGGACGTCAGGGAACTCGGGATCAGCCCCAGCATTTT.

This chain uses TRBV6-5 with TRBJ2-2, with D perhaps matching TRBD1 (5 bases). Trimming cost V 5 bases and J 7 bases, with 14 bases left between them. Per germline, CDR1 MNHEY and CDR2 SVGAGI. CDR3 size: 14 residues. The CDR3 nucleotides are TGTGCCAGCAGTCGGGCAGGGTTGGGCGGGGAGCTGTTTTTT. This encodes CASSRAGLGGELFF.

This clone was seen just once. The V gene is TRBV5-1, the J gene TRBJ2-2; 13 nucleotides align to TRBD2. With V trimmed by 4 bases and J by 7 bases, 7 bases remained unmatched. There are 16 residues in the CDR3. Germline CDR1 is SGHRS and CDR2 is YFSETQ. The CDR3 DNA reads TGCGCCAGCAGCACAGGGACTAGCGGGATCGTCGGGGAGCTGTTTTTT. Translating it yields CASSTGTSGIVGELFF. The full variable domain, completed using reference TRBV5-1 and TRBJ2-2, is KAGVTQTPRYLIKTRGQQVTLSCSPISGHRSVSWYQQTPGQGLQFLFEYFSETQRNKGNFPGRFSGRQFSNSRSEMNVSTLELGDSALYLCASSTGTSGIVGELFFGEGSRLTVL.

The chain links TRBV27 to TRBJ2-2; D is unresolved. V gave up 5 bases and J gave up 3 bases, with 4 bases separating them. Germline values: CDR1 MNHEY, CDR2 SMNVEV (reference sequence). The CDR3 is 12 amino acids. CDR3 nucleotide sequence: TGTGCCAGCAGTCCCTACACCGGGGAGCTGTTTTTT. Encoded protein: CASSPYTGELFF.

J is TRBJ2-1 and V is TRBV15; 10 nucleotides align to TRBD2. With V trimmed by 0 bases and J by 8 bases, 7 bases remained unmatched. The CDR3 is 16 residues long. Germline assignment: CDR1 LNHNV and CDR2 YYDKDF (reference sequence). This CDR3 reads CATSRELAGPLHEQFF. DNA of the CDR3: TGTGCCACCAGCAGAGAACTAGCGGGACCCCTCCATGAGCAGTTCTTC.

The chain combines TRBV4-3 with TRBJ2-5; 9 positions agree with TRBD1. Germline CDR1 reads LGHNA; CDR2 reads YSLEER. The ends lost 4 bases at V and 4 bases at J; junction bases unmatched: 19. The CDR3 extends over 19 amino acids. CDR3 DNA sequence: TGCGCCAGCAGCCCAGCGGCGTCCGATACAAACAGGGGGCTAGAGACCCAGTACTTC. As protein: CASSPAASDTNRGLETQYF.

The DNA of the CDR3 is TGTGCCAGCAGCCTGCAGCGGGACACTGAAGCTTTCTTT. Translation: CASSLQRDTEAFF. The chain joins TRBV7-9 to TRBJ1-1, with D unclear. Per germline, CDR1 SEHNR and CDR2 FQNEAQ (reference sequence). The ends were cut back, 5 bases at V and 3 bases at J, with 10 bases in the middle. The CDR3 extends over 13 amino acids.

The CDR3 region has the DNA TGTGCCAGCAGTTTAGTAGGGGTCGGTGGCTACACCTTC. It encodes CASSLVGVGGYTF. The gene calls are TRBV12-3 or TRBV12-4 and TRBJ1-2; a weak D match, TRBD1 (5 bases). The CDR3 is made up of 13 amino acids. Between the trimmed V and J ends, which lost 1 base and 7 bases, there was a span of 10 bases.

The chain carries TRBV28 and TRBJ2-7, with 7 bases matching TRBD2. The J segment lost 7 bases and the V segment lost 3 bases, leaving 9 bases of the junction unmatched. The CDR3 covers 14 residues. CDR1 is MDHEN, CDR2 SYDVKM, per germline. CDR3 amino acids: CASSFGTPAGEQYF. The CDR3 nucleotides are TGTGCCAGCAGTTTTGGGACTCCAGCGGGGGAGCAGTACTTC.

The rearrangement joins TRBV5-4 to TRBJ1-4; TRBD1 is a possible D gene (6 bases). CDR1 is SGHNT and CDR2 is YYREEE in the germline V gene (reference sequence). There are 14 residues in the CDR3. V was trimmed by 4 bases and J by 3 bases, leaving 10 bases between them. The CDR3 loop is CASSQQGPNEKLFF. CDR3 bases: TGTGCCAGCAGCCAACAGGGACCTAATGAAAAACTGTTTTTT. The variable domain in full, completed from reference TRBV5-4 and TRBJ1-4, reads ETGVTQSPTHLIKTRGQQVTLRCSSQSGHNTVSWYQQALGQGPQFIFQYYREEENGRGNFPPRFSGLQFPNYSSELNVNALELDDSALYLCASSQQGPNEKLFFGSGTQLSVL.

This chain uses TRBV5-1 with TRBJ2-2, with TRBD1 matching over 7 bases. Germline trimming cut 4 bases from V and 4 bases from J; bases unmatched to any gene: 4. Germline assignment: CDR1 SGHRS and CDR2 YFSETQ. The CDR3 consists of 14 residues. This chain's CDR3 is CASSLGQSTGELFF. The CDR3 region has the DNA TGCGCCAGCAGCCTGGGACAGTCCACCGGGGAGCTGTTTTTT.

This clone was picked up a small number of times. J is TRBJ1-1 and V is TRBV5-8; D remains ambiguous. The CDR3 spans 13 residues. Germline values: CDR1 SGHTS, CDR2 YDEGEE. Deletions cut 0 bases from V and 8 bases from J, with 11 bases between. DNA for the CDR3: TGTGCCAGCAGCTTGGAGATTGAGACAGAAGCTTTCTTT. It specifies CASSLEIETEAFF.

The CDR3, as DNA: TGCGCCAGCAGTCACAATCCCACCGGGGAGCTGTTTTTT. It codes for CASSHNPTGELFF. This chain joins TRBV23-1 and TRBJ2-2; unclear D gene. TRBV23-1 is flagged as an ORF with uncertain function. Trimming cost V 3 bases and J 4 bases, with 6 bases left between them. The CDR3 runs 13 residues.

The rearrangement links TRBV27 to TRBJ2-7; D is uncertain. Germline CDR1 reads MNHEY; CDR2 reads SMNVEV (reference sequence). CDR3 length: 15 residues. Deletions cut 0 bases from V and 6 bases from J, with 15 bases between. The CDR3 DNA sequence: TGTGCCAGCAGTTTATCGCCTATTAGTTCAAGCGAGCAGTACTTC. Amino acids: CASSLSPISSSEQYF.

The DNA for the CDR3 is TGTGCCAGTAGTATTCGCCAGAGACTCAACAATGAGCAGTTCTTC. Protein sequence: CASSIRQRLNNEQFF. The chain carries TRBV19 and TRBJ2-1; D is unclear. This CDR3 has 15 residues. Germline lookup yields CDR1 LNHDA and CDR2 SQIVND (reference sequence). Trimming stripped 3 bases from V and 5 bases from J, with 14 bases between. Full variable domain (rest looked up from reference TRBV19 and TRBJ2-1): DGGITQSPKYLFRKEGQNVTLSCEQNLNHDAMYWYRQDPGQGLRLIYYSQIVNDFQKGDIAEGYSVSREKKESFPLTVTSAQKNPTAFYLCASSIRQRLNNEQFFGPGTRLTVL.

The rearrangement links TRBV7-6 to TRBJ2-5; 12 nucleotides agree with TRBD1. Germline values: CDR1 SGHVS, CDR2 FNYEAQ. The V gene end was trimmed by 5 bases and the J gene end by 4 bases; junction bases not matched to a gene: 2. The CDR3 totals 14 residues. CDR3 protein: CASSEGQGAETQYF. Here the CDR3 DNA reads TGTGCCAGCAGCGAGGGACAGGGGGCAGAGACCCAGTACTTC.

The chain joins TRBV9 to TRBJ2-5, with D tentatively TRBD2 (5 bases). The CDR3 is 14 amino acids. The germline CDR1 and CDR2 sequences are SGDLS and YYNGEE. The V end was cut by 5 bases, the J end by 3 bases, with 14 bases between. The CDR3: CASSPGTYKETQYF. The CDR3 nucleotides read TGTGCCAGCAGTCCGGGAACCTACAAAGAGACCCAGTACTTC. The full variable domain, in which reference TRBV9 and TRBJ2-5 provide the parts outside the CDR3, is DSGVTQTPKHLITATGQRVTLRCSPRSGDLSVYWYQQSLDQGLQFLIQYYNGEERAKGNILERFSAQQFPDLHSELNLSSLELGDSALYFCASSPGTYKETQYFGPGTRLLVL.

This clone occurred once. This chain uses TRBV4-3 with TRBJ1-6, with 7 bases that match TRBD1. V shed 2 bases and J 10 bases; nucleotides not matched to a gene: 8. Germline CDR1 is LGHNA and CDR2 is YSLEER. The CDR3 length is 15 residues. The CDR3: CASSQFSSGGSPLHF. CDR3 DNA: TGCGCCAGCAGCCAATTCTCCTCAGGGGGGTCACCCCTCCACTTT.

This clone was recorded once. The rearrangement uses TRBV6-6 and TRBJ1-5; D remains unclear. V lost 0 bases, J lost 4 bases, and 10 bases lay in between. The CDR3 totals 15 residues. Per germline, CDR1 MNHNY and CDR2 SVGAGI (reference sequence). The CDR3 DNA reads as TGTGCCAGCAGTTACTCGGGCAGGATGAATCAGCCCCAGCATTTT. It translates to CASSYSGRMNQPQHF.

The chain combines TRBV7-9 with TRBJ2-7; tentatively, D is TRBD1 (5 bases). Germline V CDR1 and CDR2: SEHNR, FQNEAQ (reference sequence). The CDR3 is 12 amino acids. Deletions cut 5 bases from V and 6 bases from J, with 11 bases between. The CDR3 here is CASSNRFSEQYF. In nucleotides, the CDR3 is TGTGCCAGCAGCAACAGGTTTTCCGAGCAGTACTTC.

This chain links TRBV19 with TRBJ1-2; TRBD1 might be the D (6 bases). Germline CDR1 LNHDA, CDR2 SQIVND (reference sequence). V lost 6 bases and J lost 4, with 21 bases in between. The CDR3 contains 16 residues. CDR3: CASSLPGAGEAYGYTF. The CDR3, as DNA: TGTGCCAGTAGCCTTCCCGGGGCAGGGGAAGCCTATGGCTACACCTTC. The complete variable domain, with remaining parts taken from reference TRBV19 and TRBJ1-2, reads DGGITQSPKYLFRKEGQNVTLSCEQNLNHDAMYWYRQDPGQGLRLIYYSQIVNDFQKGDIAEGYSVSREKKESFPLTVTSAQKNPTAFYLCASSLPGAGEAYGYTFGSGTRLTVV.